This T cell receptor beta chain originates from a study of shared clonotypes between healthy human individuals. Whole-study findings and limits: Only a few donors were included, so the genetic and exposure-history diversity represented was limited. An effect of sequencing depth on clonotype sharing among donors was expected.

Using roughly 200 ng DNA, approximately 27,000 T cell genomes, the sorted-subset replicate PCRs were run. Clones were read by immunoSEQ multiplex PCR, and TCRdb kept only the in-frame ones, dropping some. Altogether about 1.1 million clones are present, 70% to 80% being singletons, with the ten largest covering roughly 0.83%. The CDR3 loop spans 16 amino acids. V lost 5 bases and J 4 bases, leaving 20 bases between the germline ends. CDR1 is MDHEN, CDR2 SYDVKM, per germline. With regard to this clone: Its specificity is not known.

Sequencing used memory CD4+ T cells from PBMCs. Subset described: CD45RA-negative fraction. This TCR was sampled from a man aged 18 to 30 in good health. Some clones in this sample may be carry-over from other donors' samples. V is TRBV28 and J is TRBJ1-1, with D uncertain. The CDR3 bases are TGTGCCAGCAGTACCCCAAGAACCGTCCGCGGCACTGAAGCTTTCTTT. Encoded protein: CASSTPRTVRGTEAFF.